What follows are 2 T cell receptor beta chains derived from one specimen sequenced in a study of shared clonotypes between healthy human individuals. Sequenced by immunoSEQ multiplex PCR; TCRdb stores in-frame clones only, minus some. The table lists about 2.1 million clones, about 92% of them singletons. Positive CCR7 selection of CD45RO-negative cells yielded the naive CD8 cells, and terminally differentiated effector memory CD45RA+ cells were excluded. Specimen: naive CD8+ T cells from PBMCs. These receptors originate from a man between 18 and 35 years old in good health. Some clones in this sample may be carry-over from other donors' samples.

The CDR3 loop reads CASSQLPSGSLYEQYF. Here the CDR3 DNA reads TGTGCCAGCAGCCAACTCCCTAGCGGGTCGCTCTACGAGCAGTACTTC. This chain connects TRBV9 to TRBJ2-7; 8 nucleotides agree with TRBD2. The CDR3 sequence is 16 residues long. CDR1 and CDR2 from the germline V gene are SGDLS and YYNGEE. J was trimmed by 3 bases and V by 4 bases; bases with no gene match: 12.

V and J are TRBV7-3 and TRBJ2-2, with 8 bases identical to TRBD2. CDR1 SGHTA and CDR2 FQGTGA come from the germline V gene. Trimming took 3 bases from V and 6 from J; bases not matched to a gene: 9. The CDR3 consists of 16 residues. CDR3 nucleotide sequence: TGTGCCAGCAGCTTCCCCGGGCCTAGCGGGCCCGGGGAGCTGTTTTTT. Amino acids: CASSFPGPSGPGELFF.